A single sample is the source of the 19 T cell receptor beta chains below, sequenced in a study of blood T cell repertoires in COVID-19. Data came from immunoSEQ multiplex PCR; TCRdb stores just in-frame clones and leaves some out. The sample records around 84,000 clones, about 70% being singletons. The sequencing input was peripheral blood. The origin of the receptors is a man aged 45-60 years with active or convalescent COVID-19.

On this clone itself: Within the sample, other DNA sequences also encode this same CDR3. This chain uses TRBV6-1 with TRBJ1-6; 8 bases map to TRBD1. The V segment lost 2 bases and the J segment 0 bases; nucleotides outside the gene matches: 6. Looked up from germline, CDR1 is MNHNS and CDR2 is SASEGT. The CDR3 runs 18 residues. Here the CDR3 DNA reads TGTGCCAGCAGTGAACGAAGGACAGGGAGCTCCTATAATTCACCCCTCCACTTT. This codes for CASSERRTGSSYNSPLHF.

The DNA of the CDR3 is TGTGCCAGCAGCCCCCCGGGACTAGCGGCCGGGGAGCTGTTTTTT. It yields the protein CASSPPGLAAGELFF. The chain links TRBV7-3 to TRBJ2-2; 11 positions agree with TRBD2. V gave up 5 bases and J gave up 6 bases; unmatched junction bases: 5. CDR1 SGHTA and CDR2 FQGTGA come from the germline V gene. This CDR3 contains 15 residues.

There are a few counts of this clone. Given the absence of the conserved phenylalanine or tryptophan at the CDR3 end, a read error is likely. No DNA is shown, since the ends of the CDR3 on it are uncertain; the CDR3 is the one TCRdb lists. The chain has TRBV2 and TRBJ2-7; the D segment call TRBD2 is taken from the table without a DNA check. Germline V lookup: CDR1 SNHLY, CDR2 FYNNEI. The CDR3 length is 11 residues, termini included. CDR3 residues: CASSEGLPAVL.

V gene TRBV7-2 combines with J gene TRBJ2-7, with 8 bases that match TRBD1. Germline-derived CDR1 and CDR2 are SGHTA and FQGNSA. The CDR3 is 14 residues long. With 1 base clipped from V and 4 bases from J, the junction kept 3 bases outside the gene matches. The CDR3 DNA is TGTGCCAGCAGCTTAGTGCAGGGGGCTTACGAGCAGTACTTC. Translating it yields CASSLVQGAYEQYF.

This clone was found a few times. The chain links TRBV6-5 to TRBJ2-2, with TRBD1 as a possible D gene (6 bases). Trimming pared 6 bases from V and 4 bases from J, leaving 12 bases between. CDR1 MNHEY and CDR2 SVGAGI come from the germline V gene. This CDR3 is 14 amino acids long. CDR3 region: CASSHRETTGELFF. The DNA of the CDR3 is TGTGCCAGCAGCCACAGGGAAACCACCGGGGAGCTGTTTTTT.

The DNA of the CDR3 is TGTGCCAGCAGCTTTGAGGGGGCCTATGGCTACACCTTC. Residues: CASSFEGAYGYTF. The chain has TRBV7-9 and TRBJ1-2, with TRBD1 matching over 7 bases. Germline V gene lookup returns CDR1 SEHNR and CDR2 FQNEAQ (reference sequence). V shed 3 bases, J shed 4 bases, and the junction held 2 bases outside the gene matches. The CDR3 length is 13 residues.

The chain is built from TRBV5-5 and TRBJ2-7; 9 bases align to TRBD1. CDR3 length: 14 residues. Looked up from germline, CDR1 is SGHKS and CDR2 is YYEKEE (reference sequence). V shed 3 bases, J shed 1 base, and the junction held 2 bases outside the gene matches. CDR3 DNA: TGTGCCAGCAGCTCCGACAGGGGGTCCTACGAGCAGTACTTC. Amino acids: CASSSDRGSYEQYF.

The chain links TRBV4-3 to TRBJ2-5; TRBD1 matches 7 bases. V shed 1 base, J shed 5 bases, and the junction held 7 bases outside the gene matches. Germline loops: CDR1 LGHNA, CDR2 YSLEER. This CDR3 contains 15 residues. The CDR3 DNA is TGCGCCAGCAGCCAAGGGCTAGGGGGCGCGGAGACCCAGTACTTC. As protein: CASSQGLGGAETQYF.

In this sample, this clone turned up a few times. A junction end diverges from the germline sequence, so it may reflect a read error. This chain links TRBV7-7 with TRBJ2-5; D may be TRBD1 (5 bases). The CDR3 has 14 residues. The germline gives CDR1 SSHAT, CDR2 FNYEAQ (reference sequence). CDR3: CASSFGRAQETQYF. DNA of the CDR3: TGTGCTAGCAGCTTCGGCAGGGCGCAAGAGACCCAGTACTTC.

This chain joins TRBV5-1 and TRBJ2-5; D is possibly TRBD2 (5 bases). This CDR3 is 15 amino acids long. Trimming pared 0 bases from V and 2 bases from J, leaving 11 bases between. Germline loops: CDR1 SGHRS, CDR2 YFSETQ. The CDR3 bases are TGCGCCAGCAGCTTGGCCTCAAGGGAGCAAGAGACCCAGTACTTC. Its protein is CASSLASREQETQYF.

The chain links TRBV15 to TRBJ2-7, with D tentatively TRBD2 (5 bases). Germline loops: CDR1 LNHNV, CDR2 YYDKDF (reference sequence). V gave up 1 base and J gave up 6 bases, with 7 bases separating them. The CDR3 is 12 residues long. The CDR3 bases are TGTGCCACCAGCAGAGGAGGAGGCGAGCAGTACTTC. It translates to CATSRGGGEQYF.

This sequence joins TRBV7-2 and TRBJ1-1; D gene uncertain. Germline CDR1 is SGHTA and CDR2 is FQGNSA. This CDR3 is built from 12 residues. Deletions cut 5 bases from V and 3 bases from J, with 7 bases between. This CDR3 reads CASSLQHTEAFF. DNA for the CDR3: TGTGCCAGCAGCCTACAGCACACTGAAGCTTTCTTT.

The V and J genes are TRBV7-3 and TRBJ2-1; TRBD1 aligns across 9 bases. J lost 5 bases, V lost 2 bases, and 4 bases had no gene match. This CDR3 is 15 amino acids long. Germline CDR1 SGHTA, CDR2 FQGTGA. CDR3 sequence: CASSLLGQGNNEQFF. The CDR3 DNA reads as TGTGCCAGCAGCTTATTAGGACAGGGGAACAATGAGCAGTTCTTC. Complete variable domain (other parts from reference TRBV7-3 and TRBJ2-1): GAGVSQTPSNKVTEKGKYVELRCDPISGHTALYWYRQSLGQGPEFLIYFQGTGAADDSGLPNDRFFAVRPEGSVSTLKIQRTERGDSAVYLCASSLLGQGNNEQFFGPGTRLTVL.

Only one count was recorded for this clone. The chain couples TRBV27 to TRBJ2-2; tentative D call: TRBD2 (6 bases). CDR3 length: 13 residues. V was pared by 5 bases and J by 3 bases, with 7 bases between. CDR1 is MNHEY, CDR2 SMNVEV, per germline (reference sequence). The CDR3 reads CASSGGYTGELFF. CDR3 bases: TGTGCCAGCAGTGGGGGGTACACCGGGGAGCTGTTTTTT.

The chain links TRBV6-5 to TRBJ2-7; 7 bases align to TRBD2. Germline assignment: CDR1 MNHEY and CDR2 SVGAGI. This CDR3 has 11 residues. V lost 10 bases and J lost 5; bases outside the gene matches: 5. Here the CDR3 reads CATGGGDEQYF. In nucleotides, the CDR3 is TGTGCCACTGGTGGGGGGGACGAGCAGTACTTC.

The J gene is TRBJ2-3, the V gene TRBV7-9, with 11 bases lining up with TRBD2. Looked up from germline, CDR1 is SEHNR and CDR2 is FQNEAQ (reference sequence). This CDR3 spans 15 amino acids. The J segment lost 2 bases and the V segment lost 4 bases, leaving 2 bases of the junction unmatched. In DNA form, the CDR3 reads TGTGCCAGCAGCTCTAGCGGGGGGTACACAGATACGCAGTATTTT. Translated, it gives CASSSSGGYTDTQYF.

The chain couples TRBV19 to TRBJ2-3, with D tentatively TRBD2 (5 bases). The CDR3 is 16 residues long. V was shortened by 9 bases and J by 2 bases, with 21 bases between the two germline ends. Germline V gives CDR1 LNHDA, CDR2 SQIVND (reference sequence). This chain's CDR3 is CASGENGQHFTDTQYF. The CDR3 DNA reads as TGTGCCAGCGGGGAGAACGGGCAACACTTCACAGATACGCAGTATTTT.

This clone showed up just a few times. The chain recombines TRBV3-1 (or the pseudogene TRBV3-2) with TRBJ1-1; D is undetermined. CDR3 length equals 14 residues. Per the germline V gene, CDR1 is LGHDT and CDR2 is YNNKEL (reference sequence). Trimming left V 4 bases short and J 3 bases short, with 12 bases between. The CDR3 reads CASSRAGSDTEAFF. Here the CDR3 DNA reads TGTGCCAGCAGCCGAGCAGGATCAGACACTGAAGCTTTCTTT.

In its sample, this clone was seen once. The chain links TRBV19 to TRBJ2-7; maybe TRBD2 (6 bases). CDR3 length: 13 amino acids. Germline V CDR1 and CDR2: LNHDA, SQIVND (reference sequence). V was trimmed by 0 bases and J by 6 bases, leaving 9 bases between them. CDR3 sequence (DNA): TGTGCCAGTAGTATAGATGGAGGGCCCGAGCAGTACTTC. Encoded protein: CASSIDGGPEQYF.